This T cell receptor beta chain derives from a study of T cell responses to AZD1222 COVID-19 vaccine. The protocol was immunoSEQ multiplex PCR, while the TCRdb copy is restricted to in-frame clones and leaves out a portion. The table records about 170,000 clones, 85% to 90% of them present only once. Germline V lookup: CDR1 SGHNT, CDR2 YENEEA. Trimming removed 1 base at V and 2 bases at J, with 10 bases between. This CDR3 region has 15 residues. The receptor was derived from an adult in good health. This chain uses TRBV11-3 with TRBJ2-3; D is undetermined. The material sequenced was peripheral blood, taken on day 0 of AZD1222 vaccination. Here the CDR3 DNA reads TGTGCCAGCAGCTTAGGAGGCAGAAACACAGATACGCAGTATTTT. It encodes CASSLGGRNTDTQYF.